This T cell receptor beta chain originates from a study of shared clonotypes between healthy human individuals. Libraries were prepared by immunoSEQ multiplex PCR; TCRdb keeps only in-frame clonotypes and omits some of them. The sample records fewer than 1.8 million clones, just under 99% being singletons. General study findings and limits: Depth of sequencing was expected to influence donor clonotype sharing. Relative to memory subsets, naive subsets generally showed larger estimated richness.

On this clone: Its specificity is not known.

In germline, CDR1 is MNHEY, CDR2 SMNVEV (reference sequence). V dropped 5 bases and J dropped 7 bases, with 21 bases sitting between them. The CDR3 sequence is 15 residues long. Sequenced input: naive CD4+ T cells sorted from blood. The sample's subset: CD45RA+ positively selected. The chain links TRBV27 to TRBJ2-7, with D perhaps TRBD1 (6 bases). The origin of this receptor is a man aged 25-45 years in good health. CDR3 in amino acids: CASSRTRQGFEEQYF. CDR3 in DNA: TGTGCCAGCAGTAGAACCCGGCAGGGGTTTGAGGAGCAGTACTTC.